One sample yielded the 11 T cell receptor beta chains listed below, sequenced in a study of blood T cell repertoires in COVID-19. TCRdb keeps only in-frame clones here, not all; method: immunoSEQ multiplex PCR. The data show about 220,000 clones, with about 88% seen just once and roughly 2% held by the top ten. Source material: peripheral blood. The receptor set was obtained from a man aged 35 to 55 with active or convalescent COVID-19.

This clone was seen only a few times. The V call is TRBV6-5, the J call TRBJ2-1; perhaps TRBD1 as D (6 bases). Deletions cut 6 bases from V and 3 bases from J, with 12 bases between. The CDR3 loop spans 14 amino acids. Germline CDR1 reads MNHEY; CDR2 reads SVGAGI. This CDR3 reads CASSLRGDYNEQFF. The CDR3 DNA reads as TGTGCCAGCAGCCTCAGGGGAGACTACAATGAGCAGTTCTTC.

The chain carries TRBV28 and TRBJ1-5, with 10 bases that match TRBD1. The trim removed 8 bases at V and 7 bases at J, leaving 2 bases unmatched. The CDR3 length is 12 residues. Germline CDR1 and CDR2: MDHEN and SYDVKM. The CDR3 loop is CASGTGAQPQHF. CDR3 bases: TGTGCCAGCGGGACAGGGGCCCAGCCCCAGCATTTT.

This clone appeared a few times. This chain joins TRBV27 and TRBJ2-7; tentative D call: TRBD1 (6 bases). V gave up 3 bases and J gave up 3 bases, with 12 bases separating them. Per the germline V gene, CDR1 is MNHEY and CDR2 is SMNVEV (reference sequence). The CDR3 consists of 14 residues. Here the CDR3 DNA reads TGTGCCAGCAGTTTCCGGCAGGGGAACTACGAGCAGTACTTC. Translating it yields CASSFRQGNYEQYF.

This chain uses TRBV5-1 with TRBJ2-1, with D possibly matching TRBD2 (6 bases). CDR1 SGHRS and CDR2 YFSETQ come from the germline V gene. Trimming took 0 bases from V and 7 from J, leaving 14 bases between them. This CDR3 region has 15 residues. The CDR3 region has the DNA TGCGCCAGCAGCTTGGGTTGGGGCGGGGAAAATGAGCAGTTCTTC. Translated, it gives CASSLGWGGENEQFF.

The chain recombines TRBV28 with TRBJ1-2; D is uncertain. The V gene's germline CDR1 is MDHEN and CDR2 SYDVKM. Trimming removed 5 bases at V and 2 bases at J, with 15 bases between. The CDR3 spans 15 residues. CDR3 residues: CASSPRAGGNYGYTF. The CDR3 coding sequence is TGTGCCAGCAGTCCCCGAGCCGGCGGGAACTATGGCTACACCTTC.

The rearrangement links TRBV7-2 to TRBJ2-7; TRBD2 might be the D (6 bases). Germline V lookup: CDR1 SGHTA, CDR2 FQGNSA. V lost 3 bases, J lost 5 bases, and 14 bases lay in between. This CDR3 region has 14 residues. The CDR3, as DNA: TGTGCCAGCAGCTTTAGGCTTGGAGGGCACGAGCAGTACTTC. It is translated as CASSFRLGGHEQYF.

The chain recombines TRBV4-1 with TRBJ2-7; D is undetermined. The germline V and J ends were trimmed by 1 base and 9 bases, with 13 bases remaining between them. Germline CDR1 MGHRA, CDR2 YSYEKL. The CDR3 spans 13 residues. For the CDR3, the DNA is TGCGCCAGCAGCCAAGTTCCTGCCGGAGTGCAGTACTTC. It is translated as CASSQVPAGVQYF.

The chain carries TRBV7-3 and TRBJ1-2; a possible D gene is TRBD1 (5 bases). CDR3 size: 14 residues. V lost 2 bases to trimming and J lost 4 bases, with 11 bases between them. Per germline, CDR1 SGHTA and CDR2 FQGTGA. The CDR3 coding sequence is TGTGCCAGCAGCTTACAACCTGGGGCCTATGGCTACACCTTC. Protein product: CASSLQPGAYGYTF. Combining the CDR3 with reference TRBV7-3 and TRBJ1-2 gives the whole variable domain GAGVSQTPSNKVTEKGKYVELRCDPISGHTALYWYRQSLGQGPEFLIYFQGTGAADDSGLPNDRFFAVRPEGSVSTLKIQRTERGDSAVYLCASSLQPGAYGYTFGSGTRLTVV.

V and J are TRBV19 and TRBJ2-3, with 11 nucleotides matching TRBD2. Germline loops: CDR1 LNHDA, CDR2 SQIVND (reference sequence). Trimming removed 5 bases from V and 7 bases from J; junction bases left unmatched: 8. CDR3 length: 15 residues. CDR3 loop: CASSGLLAGGNTQYF. CDR3 in DNA: TGTGCCAGTAGTGGCCTTCTAGCGGGAGGTAATACGCAGTATTTT.

The chain uses TRBV30 and TRBJ1-2; 7 bases are a match to TRBD1. Germline CDR1 GTSNPN, CDR2 SVGIG (reference sequence). The CDR3 runs 17 residues. The V segment lost 0 bases and the J segment 8 bases; nucleotides outside the gene matches: 18. The CDR3 sequence: CAWSVHRGITPSMGYTF. As DNA, the CDR3 is TGTGCCTGGAGTGTTCACAGGGGCATTACACCCTCGATGGGCTACACCTTC.

The chain is built from TRBV2 and TRBJ1-6; maybe TRBD1 (5 bases). Germline assignment: CDR1 SNHLY and CDR2 FYNNEI. The CDR3 is 15 residues long. Trimming removed 0 bases at V and 6 bases at J, with 9 bases between. The CDR3 spells CASSEARGFNSPLHF. DNA of the CDR3: TGTGCCAGCAGTGAAGCTAGGGGATTTAATTCACCCCTCCACTTT.